These 31 T cell receptor beta chains were all obtained from the same sample, sequenced in a study of control samples from healthy donors and cancer patients. Assay: immunoSEQ multiplex PCR; the TCRdb copy retains only in-frame clones and omits some. Among approximately 76,000 clones, around 80% were seen once, and the ten largest hold around a tenth. The sample consisted of PBMCs. Source of these receptors: a man aged 60 to 69 with head and neck cancer.

The rearrangement joins TRBV30 to TRBJ2-1; D tentatively fits TRBD1 or TRBD2 (5 bases each). Trimming removed 4 bases at V and 3 bases at J, with 19 bases between. CDR3 length equals 16 residues. CDR1 and CDR2 (germline): GTSNPN, SVGIG (reference sequence). CDR3 DNA: TGTGCCTGGAACCGTGGAAGTAAGGGGAGCTACAATGAGCAGTTCTTC. This encodes CAWNRGSKGSYNEQFF. Full variable domain (remainder filled in from reference TRBV30 and TRBJ2-1): SQTIHQWPATLVQPVGSPLSLECTVEGTSNPNLYWYRQAAGRGLQLLFYSVGIGQISSEVPQNLSASRPQDRQFILSSKKLLLSDSGFYLCAWNRGSKGSYNEQFFGPGTRLTVL.

This rearrangement joins TRBV6-6 to TRBJ2-7; 10 bases are a match to TRBD2. CDR3 size: 15 residues. Germline CDR1 reads MNHNY; CDR2 reads SVGAGI (reference sequence). V trimming: 6 bases; J trimming: 0 bases; junction bases outside the gene matches: 5. Here the CDR3 DNA reads TGTGCCAGCAGCTGGACTAGCGGAGGCTCCTACGAGCAGTACTTC. Translated, it gives CASSWTSGGSYEQYF.

The chain recombines TRBV4-1 with TRBJ2-7; 7 nucleotides align to TRBD1. Germline loops: CDR1 MGHRA, CDR2 YSYEKL. The CDR3 contains 13 residues. V shed 5 bases and J 7 bases; nucleotides not matched to a gene: 8. Here the CDR3 DNA reads TGCGCCAGCAGCACCCGACAGGGTCGAGAGCAGTACTTC. Its protein product is CASSTRQGREQYF.

This clone was observed a handful of times. V and J are TRBV18 and TRBJ2-7, with 9 bases fitting TRBD1. Germline V gene data show CDR1 as KGHSH and CDR2 as LQKENI. CDR3 length: 14 amino acids. V lost 6 bases, J lost 1 base, and 4 bases stayed unmatched. CDR3 amino acids: CASSGDRASYEQYF. In DNA, the CDR3 is TGTGCCAGCTCCGGGGACAGGGCTTCCTACGAGCAGTACTTC.

The gene calls are TRBV28 and TRBJ1-1; D remains ambiguous. Germline V gene data show CDR1 as MDHEN and CDR2 as SYDVKM. Deletions cut 8 bases from V and 2 bases from J, with 12 bases between. The CDR3 is 13 residues long. The CDR3 bases are TGTGCCAGCCTCTTAGGAGGAAACACTGAAGCTTTCTTT. Amino acid sequence: CASLLGGNTEAFF.

The chain employs TRBV12-5 and TRBJ2-7, with D possibly being TRBD1 (6 bases). The CDR3 contains 15 residues. The V gene's germline CDR1 is LGHNT and CDR2 FRNRAP. V lost 6 bases to trimming and J lost 2 bases, with 17 bases between them. CDR3 protein: CASGGAGQGPYEQYF. CDR3 nucleotide sequence: TGTGCTAGTGGGGGGGCCGGACAAGGGCCCTACGAGCAGTACTTC.

The rearrangement joins TRBV3-1 (or the pseudogene TRBV3-2) to TRBJ2-1; 7 nucleotides match TRBD1. The CDR3 has 13 residues. J gave up 7 bases and V 4 bases, and 4 bases lay outside the gene matches. Germline lookup yields CDR1 LGHDT and CDR2 YNNKEL (reference sequence). CDR3 nucleotides: TGTGCCAGCAGCCGACAGGGTGGGAATGAGCAGTTCTTC. As protein: CASSRQGGNEQFF.

The rearrangement links TRBV24-1 to TRBJ2-5, with 9 bases identical to TRBD1. Per the germline V gene, CDR1 is KGHDR and CDR2 is SFDVKD. CDR3 length: 15 amino acids. Unmatched junction bases numbered 6, after V lost 4 bases and J lost 4 bases. CDR3 residues: CATSDPTGGGETQYF. The DNA for the CDR3 is TGTGCCACCAGTGACCCGACAGGGGGTGGAGAGACCCAGTACTTC.

V gene TRBV7-9 combines with J gene TRBJ1-1; 7 positions match TRBD1. CDR3 length: 13 amino acids. Germline CDR1 is SEHNR and CDR2 is FQNEAQ (reference sequence). V gave up 3 bases and J gave up 6 bases; unmatched junction bases: 4. In DNA, the CDR3 is TGTGCCAGCAGCTTTAACAGGGGTTCTGAAGCTTTCTTT. Translation gives CASSFNRGSEAFF.

The chain links TRBV19 to TRBJ2-1; 13 positions match TRBD2. Looked up from germline, CDR1 is LNHDA and CDR2 is SQIVND (reference sequence). This CDR3 spans 17 amino acids. After removal of 5 bases from V and 5 bases from J, the junction contained 9 bases not matched to a gene. This CDR3 is CASSPGLAGARNNEQFF. Here the CDR3 DNA reads TGTGCCAGTAGTCCTGGACTAGCGGGAGCGAGGAACAATGAGCAGTTCTTC.

The chain employs TRBV7-8 and TRBJ2-5; 13 bases fit TRBD2. J gave up 5 bases and V 5 bases, and 5 bases lay outside the gene matches. CDR1 SGHVS and CDR2 FQNEAQ come from the germline V gene. This CDR3 contains 15 residues. CDR3 residues: CASSRTSGSGETQYF. CDR3 in DNA: TGTGCCAGCAGCAGGACTAGCGGGAGTGGTGAGACCCAGTACTTC.

DNA of the CDR3: TGTGCCAGCTCTAAGTGGACCGAGGATCAGCCCCAGCATTTT. Translating gives CASSKWTEDQPQHF. The rearrangement joins TRBV2 to TRBJ1-5; no clear D. Germline CDR1 SNHLY, CDR2 FYNNEI. The CDR3 loop spans 14 amino acids. Trimming shortened V by 8 bases and J by 5 bases, and 16 bases separated the two germline ends.

This clone has only one observation. This chain joins TRBV5-1 and TRBJ2-7; no firm D call. This CDR3 spans 14 amino acids. Trimming stripped 4 bases from V and 3 bases from J, with 14 bases between. Germline CDR1 reads SGHRS; CDR2 reads YFSETQ. The DNA of the CDR3 is TGCGCCAGCAGCCTACATGTGGGGATCTACGAGCAGTACTTC. It is translated as CASSLHVGIYEQYF.

The rearrangement links TRBV27 to TRBJ2-1; tentative D call: TRBD1 (6 bases). From germline, CDR1 is MNHEY and CDR2 SMNVEV (reference sequence). The CDR3 sequence is 16 residues long. Trimming left V 7 bases short and J 5 bases short, with 21 bases between. The CDR3 here is CASNTGRLNRDNEQFF. CDR3 bases: TGTGCCAGCAATACAGGGCGCCTGAACAGGGACAATGAGCAGTTCTTC.

For this clone: Sequence at one end of the junction differs from germline and may be a read error. The chain employs TRBV7-7 and TRBJ2-7; TRBD1 aligns across 11 bases. CDR3 length: 14 residues. Looked up from germline, CDR1 is SSHAT and CDR2 is FNYEAQ (reference sequence). CDR3 region: CASSSGQGGDEQYF. DNA for the CDR3: TGTGCTAGCAGCTCGGGACAGGGGGGCGACGAGCAGTACTTC.

The rearrangement uses TRBV5-1 and TRBJ2-1, with D possibly TRBD2 on 5 matching bases. This CDR3 has 14 residues. V dropped 2 bases and J dropped 4 bases, with 10 bases sitting between them. Germline V CDR1 and CDR2: SGHRS, YFSETQ. CDR3 coding DNA: TGCGCCAGCAGCTTTGGGGAGCAGTACAATGAGCAGTTCTTC. Protein: CASSFGEQYNEQFF.

The V gene is TRBV30, the J gene TRBJ2-5; 11 positions match TRBD1. V was clipped by 2 bases and J by 5 bases; unmatched bases: 16. The germline V gene encodes CDR1 GTSNPN and CDR2 SVGIG (reference sequence). The CDR3 covers 18 residues. This chain's CDR3 is CAWSSGGPGTGGMETQYF. The DNA for the CDR3 is TGTGCCTGGAGTTCAGGGGGCCCCGGGACAGGGGGGATGGAGACCCAGTACTTC.

This clone appeared once. The genes are TRBV7-2 and TRBJ2-2; no definite D call. V was shortened by 1 base and J by 8 bases, with 8 bases between the two germline ends. The CDR3 spans 13 residues. CDR1 SGHTA and CDR2 FQGNSA come from the germline V gene. CDR3 loop: CASSLVLVGELFF. Written as DNA, the CDR3 is TGTGCCAGCAGCTTAGTCCTGGTGGGGGAGCTGTTTTTT.

The gene calls are TRBV7-2 and TRBJ2-5; no clear D. This CDR3 region has 14 residues. Germline V gene lookup returns CDR1 SGHTA and CDR2 FQGNSA. The V end was cut by 1 base, the J end by 2 bases, with 8 bases between. CDR3 in amino acids: CASSLGGLQETQYF. CDR3 bases: TGTGCCAGCAGCTTAGGAGGTCTGCAAGAGACCCAGTACTTC.

The rearrangement uses TRBV2 and TRBJ2-1, with unresolved D. The CDR3 spans 14 residues. Between the trimmed V and J ends, which lost 3 bases and 7 bases, there was a span of 13 bases. Germline-derived CDR1 and CDR2 are SNHLY and FYNNEI. CDR3 sequence reads: CASSDSRSGNEQFF. The DNA for the CDR3 is TGTGCCAGCAGTGACAGTCGGTCGGGTAATGAGCAGTTCTTC.

The chain carries TRBV28 and TRBJ1-4; weak D call: TRBD1 (5 bases). Germline-derived CDR1 and CDR2 are MDHEN and SYDVKM. V was clipped by 6 bases and J by 3 bases, with 14 bases between them. CDR3 length equals 15 residues. The CDR3 here is CASSSPRVPNEKLFF. Written as DNA, the CDR3 is TGTGCCAGCAGCTCTCCCAGGGTTCCTAATGAAAAACTGTTTTTT.

V is TRBV18 and J is TRBJ2-3; maybe TRBD2 (5 bases). Germline CDR1 reads KGHSH; CDR2 reads LQKENI. This CDR3 is 15 amino acids long. V lost 3 bases, J lost 2 bases, and 12 bases lay in between. CDR3 DNA sequence: TGTGCCAGCTCACCCTGGACTCCTTTCACAGATACGCAGTATTTT. Amino acids: CASSPWTPFTDTQYF. Filled out from reference TRBV18 and TRBJ2-3, the complete variable domain reads NAGVMQNPRHLVRRRGQEARLRCSPMKGHSHVYWYRQLPEEGLKFMVYLQKENIIDESGMPKERFSAEFPKEGPSILRIQQVVRGDSAAYFCASSPWTPFTDTQYFGPGTRLTVL.

The chain recombines TRBV6-5 with TRBJ2-2; 7 bases match TRBD1. V was clipped by 5 bases and J by 7 bases; unmatched bases: 7. Looked up from germline, CDR1 is MNHEY and CDR2 is SVGAGI. The CDR3 runs 14 residues. CDR3 amino acids: CASSRTQGNGELFF. Here the CDR3 DNA reads TGTGCCAGCAGTCGCACACAGGGGAACGGGGAGCTGTTTTTT.

This clone was detected only a few times. The chain employs TRBV28 and TRBJ1-2, with no clear D. Trimming stripped 1 base from V and 3 bases from J, with 6 bases between. Germline-derived CDR1 and CDR2 are MDHEN and SYDVKM. This CDR3 is 13 amino acids long. The CDR3 reads CASSLSLDYGYTF. The CDR3 DNA follows: TGTGCCAGCAGTTTATCCCTAGACTATGGCTACACCTTC.

CDR3 in DNA: TGTGCCAGCAGTTTACAGCCACCCCCACAAGAGACCCAGTACTTC. Amino acid sequence: CASSLQPPPQETQYF. The chain uses TRBV6-5 and TRBJ2-5; no reliable D call. V lost 4 bases to trimming and J lost 2 bases, with 14 bases between them. The CDR3 contains 15 residues. From germline, CDR1 is MNHEY and CDR2 SVGAGI.

The chain links TRBV7-6 to TRBJ2-6, with D maybe TRBD2 (6 bases). V was clipped by 3 bases and J by 2 bases, with 8 bases between them. CDR1 and CDR2 from the germline V gene are SGHVS and FNYEAQ. This CDR3 spans 15 amino acids. The CDR3 DNA sequence: TGTGCCAGCAGCTTGGAGGGGCCTGGGGCCAACGTCCTGACTTTC. It codes for CASSLEGPGANVLTF.

The gene calls are TRBV25-1 and TRBJ2-7; TRBD1 aligns across 11 bases. V lost 7 bases and J lost 3; bases outside the gene matches: 5. Germline lookup yields CDR1 MGHDK and CDR2 SYGVNS. The CDR3 extends over 14 amino acids. The chain's CDR3 is CASTRDRGNYEQYF. The DNA for the CDR3 is TGTGCCAGCACCAGGGACAGGGGGAACTACGAGCAGTACTTC.

The V and J genes are TRBV3-1 (or the pseudogene TRBV3-2) and TRBJ2-1; D is possibly TRBD1 or TRBD2 (5 bases each). CDR3 length: 12 residues. Germline V CDR1 and CDR2: LGHDT, YNNKEL (reference sequence). Trimming cost V 2 bases and J 10 bases, with 9 bases left between them. CDR3 in amino acids: CASSQTGLEQFF. Here the CDR3 DNA reads TGTGCCAGCAGCCAAACGGGGCTAGAGCAGTTCTTC.

The genes are TRBV6-5 and TRBJ1-2; D may be TRBD1 (5 bases). The CDR3 totals 14 residues. CDR1 is MNHEY and CDR2 is SVGAGI in the germline V gene. The ends were cut back, 4 bases at V and 3 bases at J, with 12 bases in the middle. The CDR3 DNA reads as TGTGCCAGCAGTTTCGGGTTAGGGGACTATGGCTACACCTTC. This translates into CASSFGLGDYGYTF.

The V and J genes are TRBV2 and TRBJ2-1; no firm D call. The CDR3 contains 14 residues. Germline V gene sequence: CDR1 SNHLY, CDR2 FYNNEI. V lost 11 bases and J 0 bases, leaving 14 bases between the germline ends. The CDR3 nucleotides are TGTGCCCGAGGCCATCCGAGCTCCTACAATGAGCAGTTCTTC. This gives the protein CARGHPSSYNEQFF.

J is TRBJ2-1 and V is TRBV6-5; the D gene could be TRBD1 or TRBD2 (5 bases each). V was trimmed by 7 bases and J by 11 bases, leaving 12 bases between them. Germline V gene data show CDR1 as MNHEY and CDR2 as SVGAGI. This CDR3 has 11 amino acids. This CDR3 reads CASTHGAKQFF. The CDR3 bases are TGTGCCAGCACCCACGGGGCAAAGCAGTTCTTC.